The sequence of this TCR beta chain was determined in a study of circulating CD8 cells and anti-PD-1 response in melanoma. Study-wide context: Anti-PD-1 was first-line therapy for about 50% of the 13 patients.

From live CD3+CD8+TCRalphabeta+ cells, four PD-1 and/or TIGIT subsets were sorted. The QIAseq Immune Repertoire TCR panel built the libraries from roughly 15 ng of total RNA. TCRdb reprocessed the reads with MiXCR, giving one entry per CDR3 protein. The sample has about 750 distinct CDR3 sequences; approximately 7.1% are singletons. By proportion, this clonotype is medium-sized (0.01 to 0.1%). The germline V and J ends were trimmed by 4 bases and 8 bases, with 12 bases remaining between them. The CDR3 sequence is 13 residues long. V usage is TRBV12-3 or TRBV12-4 and J usage is TRBJ2-4; the D gene could be TRBD1 or TRBD2 (5 bases each). Material: CD8+ T cells from PBMCs, obtained at baseline or after one month of anti-PD-1 therapy (not recorded which). The sequence was collected from a human donor with melanoma. CDR3 sequence (DNA): TGTGCCAGCAGTTATCAGGGACGGGACATTCAGTACTTC. Translating it yields CASSYQGRDIQYF.